This T cell receptor (beta chain) is drawn from a study of neurological immune-mediated disorders. Germline V CDR1 and CDR2: DFQATT, SNEGSKA (reference sequence). V dropped 2 bases and J dropped 7 bases, with 5 bases sitting between them. CDR3 length equals 11 residues. Whole-study findings and limits: No CDR3 amino acid sequences were shared by expanded clones across subjects, suggesting private repertoires in all groups.

Details on this clonotype: What it binds is unknown.

The unsorted libraries originated from 2 million PBMCs that had been stored at -80 C. One entry per CDR3 protein results from TCRdb running MiXCR on the 5' RACE reads. The data show 49,000 or so distinct CDR3 sequences, with less than 5% seen just once and around 5% held by the top ten. The V gene is TRBV20-1, the J gene TRBJ2-2; no clear D gene. Sequenced material: PBMCs. This TCR was recovered from a woman aged 60-70 years with multiple sclerosis. The CDR3 protein is CSARWDGELFF. The CDR3 bases are TGCAGTGCTAGATGGGACGGGGAGCTGTTTTTT.